Sequencing of this T cell receptor beta chain was carried out in a study of cytomegalovirus exposure and HLA in healthy donors (dated by TCRdb to about 2017). In terms of the full investigation: In an earlier analysis of fewer than 750 of the donors, 276 Gb of sequence data and 117 million unique TCR beta sequences from about 179 million T cells were reported. The study combined high-throughput TCR immunosequencing, statistical association of individual TCRs with disease status, and machine learning to predict cytomegalovirus infection status. Of the roughly 400 genotyped donors, 81% fell in the genetic ancestry cluster associated with self-reported Caucasian donors. Besides the first cohort of about 730 subjects, a separate validation cohort made up of some 110 different subjects was used. A later analysis re-analyzed previously published TCR beta repertoires from roughly 690 donors and added high-resolution HLA genotyping to study TCR occurrence patterns. The number of donors typed differed by locus, with 629-630 for A, B, C, DRB1 and DQB1, roughly 520 for DQA1, over 600 for DPA1, and 472 for DPB1. Among several hundred genotyped donors of the cohort, an average of approximately 220,000 unique TCR beta nucleotide sequences was sequenced per donor, of which 15% to 20% were non-productive. Donor age, sex, ethnicity and CMV serostatus were compiled together with the repertoire data. Every discovery cohort repertoire had been produced on one sequencing platform. The study was designed to test whether signatures of past pathogen exposure could be identified by cataloging public T cell receptors. In an earlier analysis of a few hundred of the donors, high-throughput TCR beta sequencing was used to judge whether each TCR beta V gene segment behaved as functional or pseudogenic. A later genetic analysis took genome-wide SNP genotypes for about three fifths of the roughly 700 donors and used that subset as a discovery cohort. The T cell repertoires of 666 subjects were profiled by immunosequencing and related to cytomegalovirus serostatus. In the later analysis, no new phenotypic data were used to find candidate immune exposures; instead, reliance was placed on TCR beta sequences and their occurrence across donors. Because of strong linkage in the cohort, roughly five DR-DQ haplotypes were treated as single units for association and clustering. Class I and class II HLA loci were covered by the typing at four-digit resolution. Roughly 300 gigabases of sequencing data and some 85 million unique TCR sequences were included in an early release covering about 700 HLA-typed donors.

What the research found in general, with its limitations: Because some donors lacked HLA typing at each locus, the association tests relied only on the typed subset. The sequencing pipeline was judged likely to have produced a cluster of highly shared sequence variants as a technical artifact. CMV serostatus was the only immune exposure information available for the cohort. While some public TCRs were present in many individuals, most TCR sequences turned up only very rarely across donors. Linkage disequilibrium might explain the correlated functional status among segregating V segments, but an unknown experimental factor could not be ruled out. In vitro tests confirmed that a few of the cytomegalovirus-associated TCR beta chains recognize cytomegalovirus antigens. In a later analysis, most CMV-associated TCR beta chains were found to appear HLA-restricted, with HLA associations seemingly driven largely by CMV exposure. A later analysis reported that several top co-occurrence clusters appeared linked to parvovirus B19, influenza, CMV and Epstein-Barr virus. Some IMGT-functional V segments, including TRBV6-2 and TRBV6-3, could not be told apart with the 87-base-pair reads, so those segments were excluded. According to a later genetic analysis, donors in an Asian-associated ancestry cluster had fewer N-insertions in productive TCRs than the approximately 700-donor mean. This cohort had only TCR beta chains sequenced, and the lack of alpha or paired-chain data limited which features could be detected. Strong co-occurrence of HLA alleles, especially DR and DQ, made assigning TCR associations to individual alleles difficult. Roughly uniform sequencing depth across donors was assumed in presence/absence analyses, although this assumption may not hold. In both the original and validation cohorts, the classifier was reported to diagnose cytomegalovirus status with high specificity and sensitivity. About 17 rarely observed V segments, including chromosome 9 orphons, were excluded from the earlier analysis of some 590 of the donors because counts were too low. In an earlier analysis of approximately 590 of the donors, most TCR beta V segments appeared in productive rearrangements about 87% or about 30% of the time, broadly matching IMGT annotations. A further reported finding was that TCR beta sequences accurately predicted the HLA-A and HLA-B alleles for most subjects in the first cohort. Compared with equally common non-associated chains, HLA-associated TCR beta chains in a later analysis were more clonally expanded and had lower generation probabilities. A later analysis associated roughly 17,000 TCR beta sequences with specific HLA alleles at a false discovery rate of 0.05. The authors suggested that the approach could potentially be extended to other disease states and immunological phenotypes. In the study, 150 to 200 TCR beta chains were listed as associated with cytomegalovirus. A later analysis found that TCR association rates varied across HLA loci, with DRB1 alleles showing the most associated TCRs and HLA-C alleles the fewest. A later genetic analysis associated a missense DCLRE1C variant with V-gene and J-gene trimming of TCR beta chains, and an independent cohort replicated the association.

Trimming removed 0 bases from V and 2 bases from J; the gene matches leave 6 bases unexplained. According to the germline V gene, CDR1 reads SGHRS and CDR2 reads YFSETQ. Spanning cysteine to phenylalanine, the CDR3 consists of 16 amino acids. Only CDR3 DNA remains: 48 bases, in frame from the first base. The cohort consisted of 650 to 700 healthy bone marrow donors. At the time of sampling, every cohort member was nominally healthy, though immune exposures that went unrecorded were likely present. The donor tested CMV seronegative, placing the donor among the roughly 340 seronegative members of the cohort. A peripheral blood sample was provided by each donor, and peripheral blood mononuclear cells were used for TCR beta sequencing. Genomic DNA was extracted from the blood cell samples with the Qiagen DNeasy Blood Extraction Kit. The library came from the immunoSEQ multiplex PCR assay. A mixture of 60 forward primers for TCR Vbeta segments and 13 reverse primers for TCR Jbeta segments was used in the multiplex PCR. The CDR3 region of rearranged TCR beta genes was amplified from genomic DNA by a multiplex PCR assay. On the Illumina HiSeq System, the amplified TCR beta libraries were sequenced as 87-base-pair reads. As for the original processing: A later analysis counted tens of millions of unique TCR beta chains across the 640 or so repertoires, and 10 million to 11 million of these chains were shared by at least two donors. To remove PCR and sequencing errors, raw reads were error-corrected and collapsed into unique sequences using a nearest-neighbor algorithm that merged closely related sequences. V, D and J gene segments were assigned by aligning CDR3 sequences to IMGT reference sequences. For a sequence to be retained, a match of at least six nucleotides to both a V gene segment and a J gene segment was required. A rearrangement counted as productive if the CDR3 had no stop codons and remained in frame with V and J, and every other rearrangement counted as non-productive. CDR3 was defined by IMGT convention, running from the second conserved V-encoded cysteine to the conserved J-encoded phenylalanine. The earlier analysis of roughly 590 of the donors excluded any sequence lacking an unambiguous match to a single V gene segment. An earlier analysis of approximately 590 of the donors called V segments functional above 56.7% productive rearrangements and segregating when the between-donor standard deviation exceeded 5%. A statistical classification framework was developed to diagnose cytomegalovirus status using the catalog of TCR beta chain sequences. In a later analysis, V and J genes were assigned by comparing TCR nucleotide sequences against IMGT/GENE-DB human TR gene sequences. Using the TCRdist pipeline, a later analysis assigned CDR3 sequences along with most-parsimonious VDJ recombination scenarios. A later analysis defined each TCR beta chain by its CDR3 amino acid sequence plus V-gene family, and excluded reads lacking a unique V-gene family. In a later analysis, around 600 highly shared, low-generation-probability nucleotide sequences were removed to address suspected cross-contamination and a sequencing artifact. In a later analysis, a clonal expansion index was calculated for each public chain from normalized within-repertoire ranks of inferred template counts. In a later analysis, generation probabilities were computed using a VDJ recombination model fitted to out-of-frame rearrangements, and the results were checked against IGoR. In a later analysis, TCR-TCR, TCR-HLA and TCR-CMV co-occurrence was scored with hypergeometric tests, and a repertoire-size bias correction was applied to TCR pairs. False discovery rates were estimated in a later analysis by permuting HLA or CMV assignments 20 times. In a later analysis, co-occurring TCRs were grouped using DBSCAN, and TCRdist sequence similarity was added for clustering within HLA-allele-positive subsets. Co-occurrence clustering excluded repertoires with fewer than 30,000 or more than 120,000 public chains, plus five with anomalous nucleotide sharing. The clones in this table, taken by TCRdb from immuneACCESS, are in-frame only. Not every clone is retained; where verified, under half of the shortfall comes from an unresolved V gene, and the cause of the rest is unknown. The V and J calls and clone size were taken over from that table, and D and trimming were inferred from the DNA. In all, the sample holds about 220,000 clones, and about 74% of those were seen once. The ten largest clones add up to about 1.9% of the sample.

Turning to this clone: Its antigen is unknown. No quality values exist for individual bases; no much larger clone is one base distant.

This clonotype was obtained from a woman aged 25 to 39 in good health and CMV-seronegative. The sequenced sample was PBMCs. Here the chain combines TRBV5-1 and TRBJ2-3, and 7 junctional nucleotides match TRBD2. The base sequence is TGCGCCAGCAGCTTGGAGGTGGGAGGGATCACAGATACGCAGTATTTT. Its protein reads: CASSLEVGGITDTQYF.